These 8 T cell receptor beta chains were all obtained from the same sample, sequenced in a study of cytomegalovirus exposure and HLA in healthy donors. The PCR contained 60 Vbeta and 13 Jbeta primers. Generated by immunoSEQ multiplex PCR, the TCRdb table keeps only in-frame clones and is missing some. Among approximately 100,000 clones listed, more than 75% were seen once. The sample consisted of PBMCs. The source is a woman aged 45-59 years in good health and CMV-seropositive.

This clone was seen a single time. The chain is built from TRBV5-5 and TRBJ1-2; no clear D. Looked up from germline, CDR1 is SGHKS and CDR2 is YYEKEE (reference sequence). The ends were cut back, 0 bases at V and 0 bases at J, with 12 bases in the middle. This CDR3 region has 16 residues. The CDR3 protein is CASSLGRGSPNYGYTF. The CDR3 DNA sequence: TGTGCCAGCAGCTTGGGCCGCGGCAGTCCTAACTATGGCTACACCTTC.

The chain couples TRBV5-8 to TRBJ1-5; tentatively, D is TRBD1 (6 bases). The CDR3 extends over 13 amino acids. CDR1 and CDR2 from the germline V gene are SGHTS and YDEGEE. V was cut by 4 bases and J by 6 bases, with 11 bases left in between. CDR3 amino acids: CASSPYRVQPQHF. The CDR3 DNA reads as TGTGCCAGCAGCCCATACAGGGTTCAGCCCCAGCATTTT.

V is TRBV7-9 and J is TRBJ2-3; 7 nucleotides match TRBD1. The junction had 13 bases not matched to a gene; V was cut back by 5 bases and J by 5 bases. The CDR3 totals 16 residues. Germline V gene lookup returns CDR1 SEHNR and CDR2 FQNEAQ (reference sequence). This CDR3 is CASSPDRVIVRDTQYF. CDR3 DNA: TGTGCCAGCAGCCCAGACAGGGTAATTGTGAGAGATACGCAGTATTTT.

The chain uses TRBV7-2 and TRBJ1-6; 10 positions match TRBD1. The CDR3 spans 17 residues. The V gene's germline CDR1 is SGHTA and CDR2 FQGNSA. J gave up 7 bases and V 1 base, and 7 bases lay outside the gene matches. DNA for the CDR3: TGTGCCAGCAGCTTAGTGGGACAGGGGATATTAAATTCACCCCTCCACTTT. This gives the protein CASSLVGQGILNSPLHF.

The rearrangement uses TRBV2 and TRBJ1-5; TRBD1 is a possible D gene (6 bases). The V end was cut by 3 bases, the J end by 11 bases, with 29 bases between. The CDR3 length is 18 residues. Germline V CDR1 and CDR2: SNHLY, FYNNEI. The CDR3: CASSDRGIWDTSTRSQHF. The CDR3, as DNA: TGTGCCAGCAGTGACAGGGGCATTTGGGACACGTCTACGAGGTCCCAGCATTTT.

This chain connects TRBV4-3 to TRBJ1-2; no definite D call. Germline V gene sequence: CDR1 LGHNA, CDR2 YSLEER. V lost 1 base, J lost 4 bases, and 19 bases lay in between. This CDR3 has 17 residues. The CDR3 loop is CASSQGFQLLPSYGYTF. CDR3 in DNA: TGCGCCAGCAGCCAAGGATTCCAGTTACTACCTAGCTATGGCTACACCTTC.

The chain links TRBV2 to TRBJ1-5, with D unresolved. CDR1 and CDR2 (germline): SNHLY, FYNNEI. The CDR3 consists of 12 residues. Trimming took off 4 bases at V and 5 bases at J, with 6 bases between the two ends. The CDR3 loop is CASSARDQPQHF. In nucleotides, the CDR3 is TGTGCCAGCAGTGCCCGTGATCAGCCCCAGCATTTT.

V and J are TRBV6-1 and TRBJ1-3, with D unresolved. CDR1 is MNHNS, CDR2 SASEGT, per germline. CDR3 size: 14 residues. With 6 bases removed from V and 0 bases from J, the gap between germline ends came to 9 bases. The chain's CDR3 is CASRTRDSGNTIYF. The CDR3, as DNA: TGTGCCAGCAGGACTAGAGACTCTGGAAACACCATATATTTT.